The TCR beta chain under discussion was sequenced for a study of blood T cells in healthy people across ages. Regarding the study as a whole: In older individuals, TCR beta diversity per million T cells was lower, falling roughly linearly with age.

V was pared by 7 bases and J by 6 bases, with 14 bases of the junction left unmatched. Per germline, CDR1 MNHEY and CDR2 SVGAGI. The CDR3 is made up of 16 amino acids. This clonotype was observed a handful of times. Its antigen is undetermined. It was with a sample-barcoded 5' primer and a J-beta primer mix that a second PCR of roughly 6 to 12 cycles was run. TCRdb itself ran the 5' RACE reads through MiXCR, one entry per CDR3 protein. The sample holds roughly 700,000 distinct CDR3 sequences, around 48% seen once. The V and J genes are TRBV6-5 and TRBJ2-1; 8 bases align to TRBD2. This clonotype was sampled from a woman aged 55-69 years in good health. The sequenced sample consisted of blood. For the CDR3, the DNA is TGTGCCAGCAATACTTACGGGGGGGATACCGCCAATGAGCAGTTCTTC. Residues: CASNTYGGDTANEQFF.